This TCR beta chain was sequenced for a study of OX40 agonist ivuxolimab in advanced cancers. From germline, CDR1 is SGHRS and CDR2 YFSETQ. The length of the CDR3 is 12 residues. The V gene lost 4 bases and the J gene lost 3 bases, with 7 bases spanning the gap. Clones were read by immunoSEQ multiplex PCR, and TCRdb kept only the in-frame ones, dropping some. The sample consists of 55,000 to 80,000 clones, 86% of them appearing once. In regard to this clone: Antigen specificity is unknown.

Findings and caveats of the study: Individuals who were partial responders at 0.1-3.0 mg/kg had clonal expansion that ranked among the lowest. Expanded clones were, on average, more numerous in CD8+ T cells than in CD4+.

The source is an adult with an advanced solid tumor such as melanoma, head and neck, liver or kidney cancer. The sequencing here drew on CD4+ or CD8+ T cells sorted from blood, taken in a trial of the OX40 agonist ivuxolimab. V gene TRBV5-1 combines with J gene TRBJ2-5; tentative D call: TRBD1 (6 bases). The CDR3 loop reads CASSPGEETQYF. CDR3 coding DNA: TGCGCCAGCAGCCCAGGGGAAGAGACCCAGTACTTC.